The 2 T cell receptor beta chains below come from one sample, sequenced in a study of cytotoxic CD8 clonotypes in ibrutinib-treated CLL. This table comes from immunoSEQ multiplex PCR, and its TCRdb copy is limited to in-frame clones, with some not included. The sample lists fewer than 40,000 clones; around 63% were seen once. The input for sequencing was PBMCs, taken at disease progression, from a patient treated with ibrutinib. Every receptor here comes from a human donor with chronic lymphocytic leukemia.

The rearrangement links TRBV28 to TRBJ1-2; a weak D match, TRBD1 (5 bases). Between the trimmed V and J ends, which lost 6 bases and 2 bases, there was a span of 10 bases. This CDR3 is built from 13 residues. The germline CDR1 and CDR2 sequences are MDHEN and SYDVKM. The CDR3 here is CASRDGTNYGYTF. The DNA for the CDR3 is TGTGCCAGCAGGGACGGGACGAACTATGGCTACACCTTC.

The genes are TRBV27 and TRBJ1-4; 10 nucleotides agree with TRBD1. V shed 5 bases and J 4 bases; nucleotides not matched to a gene: 7. This CDR3 has 16 residues. Germline V gene lookup returns CDR1 MNHEY and CDR2 SMNVEV (reference sequence). CDR3: CASSLTGGLYNEKLFF. The DNA for the CDR3 is TGTGCCAGCAGTCTGACAGGGGGCTTGTATAATGAAAAACTGTTTTTT.